This T cell receptor (beta chain) was retrieved from a study of cytomegalovirus exposure and HLA in healthy donors. Points from the study as a whole: Excluded were some V segments that proved indistinguishable, including TRBV6-2 and TRBV6-3. The study assumed roughly uniform donor sequencing depth for presence/absence analyses.

V lost 3 bases to trimming and J lost 4 bases, with 15 bases between them. This CDR3 region has 15 residues. Germline loops: CDR1 SEHNR, CDR2 FQNEAQ (reference sequence). Concerning this clone itself: The antigen is undetermined.

The PCR was carried out with 60 Vbeta primers and 13 Jbeta primers. The protocol was immunoSEQ multiplex PCR, while the TCRdb copy is restricted to in-frame clones and leaves out a portion. The sample shows 120,000 to 150,000 clones, around 82% of them seen only once. This chain joins TRBV7-9 and TRBJ1-2; perhaps TRBD1 as D (5 bases). The sample comprised PBMCs. This sequence originates from a man aged 18-30 years in good health and CMV-seropositive. CDR3 amino acids: CASSFLGTGSYGYTF. The CDR3, as DNA: TGTGCCAGCAGCTTTCTGGGAACAGGCTCCTATGGCTACACCTTC.